This is a list of T cell receptor beta chains from one sample in a study of siplizumab effects on memory and regulatory T cells. TCRdb keeps only in-frame clones here, not all; method: immunoSEQ multiplex PCR. The sample holds approximately 100,000 clones, around 90% seen once. Sequences were obtained from non-Treg CD4+ T cells sorted from blood. These receptors all stem from a human donor in good health. Both conserved end residues are part of each CDR3. A D gene is named only where the DNA matches it firmly. Size values are once, few and many counts, or a class for expanded clones, and some rows have none.

V gene: TRBV6-5
clone size: .
J gene: TRBJ2-7
D gene: TRBD2
CDR3 DNA: TGTGCCAGCAGTCCCCCGGGGGGGGACTACGAGCAGTACTTC
CDR3 protein: CASSPPGGDYEQYF

V gene: TRBV4-1
clone size: .
J gene: TRBJ2-1
D gene: TRBD2
CDR3 DNA: TGCGCCAGCAGCCAAGATGGGACTAGCGGGATTCGGCAGTTCTTC
CDR3 protein: CASSQDGTSGIRQFF

V gene: TRBV12-5
clone size: .
J gene: TRBJ1-2
D gene: TRBD1
CDR3 DNA: TGTGCTAGTGCCCTGAGGACAGGGGGCGCGGAATATGGCTACACCTTC
CDR3 protein: CASALRTGGAEYGYTF

V gene: TRBV19
clone size: once
J gene: TRBJ2-5
D gene: TRBD2
CDR3 DNA: TGTGCCAGTAGTATACAAGCGGGGGGACAAGAGACCCAGTACTTC
CDR3 protein: CASSIQAGGQETQYF

V gene: TRBV11-2
clone size: .
J gene: TRBJ1-5
D gene: .
CDR3 DNA: TGTGCCAGCAGCTTGGGGACGGGGTTCGTTAATAGCAATCAGCCCCAGCATTTT
CDR3 protein: CASSLGTGFVNSNQPQHF

V gene: TRBV11-3
clone size: .
J gene: TRBJ2-1
D gene: TRBD2
CDR3 DNA: TGTGCCAGCAGCTTCCGGACTAGCGGGATGGGTCCCCCCAATGAGCAGTTCTTC
CDR3 protein: CASSFRTSGMGPPNEQFF

V gene: TRBV5-1
clone size: .
J gene: TRBJ1-1
D gene: TRBD1
CDR3 DNA: TGCGCCAGCACGGGACAGAAGAACACTGAAGCTTTCTTT
CDR3 protein: CASTGQKNTEAFF

V gene: TRBV30
clone size: once
J gene: TRBJ2-4
D gene: .
CDR3 DNA: TGTGCCTGGAGTGAGTCGGTGGCCAAAAACATTCAGTACTTC
CDR3 protein: CAWSESVAKNIQYF

V gene: TRBV7-9
clone size: .
J gene: TRBJ1-2
D gene: TRBD1
CDR3 DNA: TGTGCCAGCAGCTCGACAGGGGGCTATGGCTACACCTTC
CDR3 protein: CASSSTGGYGYTF

V gene: TRBV7-9
clone size: .
J gene: TRBJ2-7
D gene: .
CDR3 DNA: TGTGCCAGCAGCTTAGTAGGGAGCTCCTACGAGCAGTACTTC
CDR3 protein: CASSLVGSSYEQYF

V gene: TRBV29-1
clone size: .
J gene: TRBJ2-1
D gene: TRBD1
CDR3 DNA: TGCAGCGTCACACCGACAGGGGTCTCCTCCTACAATGAGCAGTTCTTC
CDR3 protein: CSVTPTGVSSYNEQFF

V gene: TRBV7-2
clone size: .
J gene: TRBJ1-2
D gene: .
CDR3 DNA: TGTGCCAGCAGACTTAACAGTGATGGCTACACCTTC
CDR3 protein: CASRLNSDGYTF

V gene: TRBV4-3
clone size: .
J gene: TRBJ2-1
D gene: .
CDR3 DNA: TGCGCCAGCAGCCAAGGTGGGACCCCTTCCAATGAGCAGTTCTTC
CDR3 protein: CASSQGGTPSNEQFF

V gene: TRBV5-1
clone size: .
J gene: TRBJ1-1
D gene: .
CDR3 DNA: TGCGCCAGCAGCTTCACCCAGGGGAACACTGAAGCTTTCTTT
CDR3 protein: CASSFTQGNTEAFF

V gene: TRBV2
clone size: .
J gene: TRBJ2-1
D gene: TRBD1
CDR3 DNA: TGTGCCAGCAGTGTGGGACAGGGCTCCTACAATGAGCAGTTCTTC
CDR3 protein: CASSVGQGSYNEQFF

V gene: TRBV6-6
clone size: .
J gene: TRBJ2-7
D gene: .
CDR3 DNA: TGTGCCAGCAGTGATGGACAGCCGTCCTACGAGCAGTACTTC
CDR3 protein: CASSDGQPSYEQYF

V gene: TRBV6-6
clone size: .
J gene: TRBJ2-1
D gene: .
CDR3 DNA: TGTGCCAGCAGAGGAGGGAGAAGCTCCTACAATGAGCAGTTCTTC
CDR3 protein: CASRGGRSSYNEQFF

V gene: TRBV16
clone size: .
J gene: TRBJ2-3
D gene: .
CDR3 DNA: TGTGCCAGCAGCCAATCGGTAAACTCGTTGTATTTT
CDR3 protein: CASSQSVNSLYF

V gene: TRBV14
clone size: .
J gene: TRBJ2-7
D gene: .
CDR3 DNA: TGTGCCAGCAGCCAAGTTACAAGGGGGTACGAGCAGTACTTC
CDR3 protein: CASSQVTRGYEQYF

V gene: TRBV30
clone size: .
J gene: TRBJ1-1
D gene: TRBD1
CDR3 DNA: TGTGCCTGGAGCAGGGACAGGAACACTGAAGCTTTCTTT
CDR3 protein: CAWSRDRNTEAFF

V gene: TRBV19
clone size: .
J gene: TRBJ1-5
D gene: .
CDR3 DNA: TGTGCCAGTAAGGGCAGAGACTATAGCAATCAGCCCCAGCATTTT
CDR3 protein: CASKGRDYSNQPQHF

V gene: TRBV29-1
clone size: .
J gene: TRBJ1-2
D gene: .
CDR3 DNA: TGCAGCATGTTATCGACAGGAAGGCATGGCTACACCTTC
CDR3 protein: CSMLSTGRHGYTF

V gene: TRBV27
clone size: .
J gene: TRBJ2-1
D gene: TRBD2
CDR3 DNA: TGTGCCAGCAGTGCGTTAGCGGGGCCCTACAATGAGCAGTTCTTC
CDR3 protein: CASSALAGPYNEQFF

V gene: TRBV21-1
clone size: .
J gene: TRBJ2-5
D gene: .
CDR3 DNA: TGTGCCAGCAGCAAAGAAGGCCGGCGTAAGGAGACCCAGTACTTC
CDR3 protein: CASSKEGRRKETQYF

V gene: TRBV4-1
clone size: .
J gene: TRBJ2-3
D gene: TRBD2
CDR3 DNA: TGCGCCAGCAGCCAAAGTCCTAGCGGGATACTCAACACGCAGTATTTT
CDR3 protein: CASSQSPSGILNTQYF